This T cell receptor (beta chain) was captured by sequencing in a study of T-cell reconstitution after alpha-beta-depleted transplantation in children. Overall study results and limits: Alpha-beta T cells present about two months after transplant were reported to originate from several hundred expanded graft clones. Counts and diversity of T cells one year after transplant came mostly from newly produced T cells. Diversity of TCRbeta at day 60 was high in some patients, arising from surviving recipient T cells and thymic progenitors.

Unmatched junction bases numbered 5, after V lost 6 bases and J lost 4 bases. Germline assignment: CDR1 MNHEY and CDR2 SMNVEV (reference sequence). This CDR3 is 14 amino acids long. As regards this clonotype: Antigen specificity is unknown.

Unique molecular identifiers were incorporated when the TCRbeta library was constructed. From the PCR reads, TCRdb called clonotypes with MiXCR, one entry per CDR3 protein. The data show 780,000 or so distinct CDR3 sequences, 15% to 20% seen once. The V call is TRBV27, the J call TRBJ2-5, with TRBD2 matching 10 bases. The sample was PBMCs, mostly from graft donor cells, taken 360 days after TCRalphabeta/CD19-depleted stem cell transplant. The clonotype comes from a male patient younger than 18 who had a stem cell transplant for acute lymphoblastic leukemia, so the T cells may come from the graft donor. The CDR3 region is CASRRVAGGETQYF. CDR3 bases: TGTGCCAGCAGACGTGTAGCGGGAGGAGAGACCCAGTACTTC.